This TCR beta chain stems from a study of vaccination and CD4 T cells after COVID-19. Study overall: The peptides that stimulated the cells were overlapping spike peptides from SARS-CoV-2, HCoV-NL63, HCoV-OC43 and HCoV-229E.

A word on this clonotype: Its specificity is unknown.

This sample's treatment: roughly 11-day PBMC culture with coronavirus spike peptide pools or control peptides (ViraFEST assay). The Oncomine TCR Beta short-read assay was what sequenced the DNA obtained from cultured CD4+ T cells. From CD4+ T cells that had been cultured, genomic DNA was extracted. TCRdb redid the calling of the PCR reads with MiXCR, one entry per CDR3 protein. In the table there are some 15,000 distinct CDR3 sequences, roughly three fifths of which are singletons. The trim removed 6 bases at V and 8 bases at J, leaving 24 bases unmatched. This CDR3 spans 18 amino acids. Germline lookup yields CDR1 SQVTM and CDR2 ANQGSEA.

The V gene is TRBV29-1, the J gene TRBJ1-2, with 10 bases lining up with TRBD1. The sample taken for sequencing was CD4+ T cells from blood, cultured in vitro. The source of this sequence is a human donor who had recovered from COVID-19. The CDR3 is CSVVGDLGGQGIGPGYTF. In DNA form, the CDR3 reads TGCAGCGTCGTGGGGGACCTAGGGGGACAGGGGATAGGTCCCGGCTACACCTTC.